This entry features one T cell receptor (beta chain) sequence. The junction had 1 base not matched to a gene; V was cut back by 3 bases and J by 2 bases. CDR1 and CDR2 (germline): MRHNA, SNTAGT. The CDR3 sequence is 14 residues long. The sample originates from a study of cytomegalovirus exposure and HLA in healthy donors. The PCR had 60 Vbeta and 13 Jbeta primers. Profiled with immunoSEQ multiplex PCR; TCRdb holds only in-frame clones, not every one. The sample holds some 150,000 clones, approximately 80% seen once. This sequence originates from a male donor in good health and CMV-seronegative. Sequences were obtained from PBMCs. This rearrangement joins TRBV6-4 to TRBJ2-3; 8 bases line up with TRBD1. The CDR3: CASSEGQVTDTQYF. The DNA of the CDR3 is TGTGCCAGCAGTGAGGGACAGGTCACAGATACGCAGTATTTT.